These 10 T cell receptor beta chains were all obtained from the same sample, sequenced in a study of T cell changes during pregnancy in multiple sclerosis. The table came from immunoSEQ multiplex PCR; TCRdb's copy has only in-frame clones and leaves some out. In the table there are around 88,000 clones, about 91% of which are singletons. Sequenced here: peripheral blood, sampled after pregnancy. These receptors came from a female donor in good health, enrolled as a control in a pregnancy study.

This sequence joins TRBV4-1 and TRBJ2-1; unclear D gene. V was clipped by 0 bases and J by 0 bases, with 12 bases between them. Germline CDR1 MGHRA, CDR2 YSYEKL. The CDR3 sequence is 17 residues long. The CDR3 DNA reads as TGCGCCAGCAGCCAAGATATCGGCTGGAGCTCCTACAATGAGCAGTTCTTC. Translated: CASSQDIGWSSYNEQFF.

This clone is a singleton in its sample. The chain links TRBV27 to TRBJ2-7; no reliable D call. Between the trimmed V and J ends, which lost 3 bases and 0 bases, there was a span of 9 bases. CDR3 size: 14 residues. CDR1 is MNHEY and CDR2 is SMNVEV in the germline V gene (reference sequence). CDR3 nucleotides: TGTGCCAGCAGTTTGGCAGGCAACTCCTACGAGCAGTACTTC. It yields the protein CASSLAGNSYEQYF.

This clone was recorded once. V is TRBV7-8 and J is TRBJ2-2, with D unclear. Per germline, CDR1 SGHVS and CDR2 FQNEAQ. The CDR3 contains 14 residues. Trimming left V 5 bases short and J 6 bases short, with 13 bases between. The CDR3 protein is CASSVLELAGELFF. CDR3 in DNA: TGTGCCAGCAGCGTGCTGGAGTTAGCCGGGGAGCTGTTTTTT.

The V gene is TRBV5-4, the J gene TRBJ1-6; a possible D gene is TRBD1 (6 bases). Germline loops: CDR1 SGHNT, CDR2 YYREEE (reference sequence). The CDR3 is 16 amino acids. V lost 0 bases and J lost 4, with 11 bases in between. Written as DNA, the CDR3 is TGTGCCAGCAGCTTGGCCCCAGGGGATTATAATTCACCCCTCCACTTT. It yields the protein CASSLAPGDYNSPLHF. Drawing the rest from reference TRBV5-4 and TRBJ1-6, the complete variable domain is ETGVTQSPTHLIKTRGQQVTLRCSSQSGHNTVSWYQQALGQGPQFIFQYYREEENGRGNFPPRFSGLQFPNYSSELNVNALELDDSALYLCASSLAPGDYNSPLHFGNGTRLTVT.

The rearrangement links TRBV6-5 to TRBJ1-4, with no clear D. V was pared by 6 bases and J by 0 bases, with 8 bases between. The CDR3 has 14 amino acids. Germline assignment: CDR1 MNHEY and CDR2 SVGAGI. For the CDR3, the DNA is TGTGCCAGCAGCCGCGGAGCAACTAATGAAAAACTGTTTTTT. Translated: CASSRGATNEKLFF.

The genes are TRBV5-8 and TRBJ2-1; D is unclear. The CDR3 has 16 amino acids. Germline V gene sequence: CDR1 SGHTS, CDR2 YDEGEE. Deletions cut 0 bases from V and 0 bases from J, with 10 bases between. The CDR3 protein is CASSLDQRGSYNEQFF. The CDR3 DNA reads as TGTGCCAGCAGCTTGGACCAGCGAGGCTCCTACAATGAGCAGTTCTTC.

The J gene is TRBJ2-7, the V gene TRBV19, with 10 positions matching TRBD2. This CDR3 comprises 19 residues. Unmatched junction bases numbered 20, after V lost 5 bases and J lost 4 bases. Germline loops: CDR1 LNHDA, CDR2 SQIVND (reference sequence). The CDR3 coding sequence is TGTGCCAGTAGTCCTCAGAGTATTAGCGGGGGGCCGTTTACATACGAGCAGTACTTC. This gives the protein CASSPQSISGGPFTYEQYF.

Concerning this clone itself: This same CDR3 is encoded by further DNA sequences in the sample. CDR3 sequence: CASRAGETQYF. In DNA, the CDR3 is TGTGCCAGTAGGGCGGGAGAGACCCAGTACTTC. The V and J genes are TRBV19 and TRBJ2-5; tentative D call: TRBD2 (5 bases). The germline V gene encodes CDR1 LNHDA and CDR2 SQIVND (reference sequence). This CDR3 comprises 11 residues. Trimming shortened V by 6 bases and J by 4 bases, and 6 bases separated the two germline ends.

The rearrangement joins TRBV30 to TRBJ1-3, with TRBD1 as a possible D gene (6 bases). Germline V gene data show CDR1 as GTSNPN and CDR2 as SVGIG (reference sequence). CDR3 length: 15 residues. Trimming shortened V by 5 bases and J by 0 bases, and 14 bases separated the two germline ends. This CDR3 reads CAWGRQAPSGNTIYF. CDR3 DNA: TGTGCCTGGGGTAGACAGGCCCCCTCTGGAAACACCATATATTTT.

CDR3 in DNA: TGTGCCAGCAGTGAATGGGCGTCCGGTGGTCAGCCCCAGCATTTT. Its translation is CASSEWASGGQPQHF. The chain links TRBV2 to TRBJ1-5; D remains unclear. CDR1 SNHLY and CDR2 FYNNEI come from the germline V gene. The CDR3 consists of 15 residues. Deletions cut 2 bases from V and 6 bases from J, with 14 bases between. Combining the CDR3 with reference TRBV2 and TRBJ1-5 gives the whole variable domain EPEVTQTPSHQVTQMGQEVILRCVPISNHLYFYWYRQILGQKVEFLVSFYNNEISEKSEIFDDQFSVERPDGSNFTLKIRSTKLEDSAMYFCASSEWASGGQPQHFGDGTRLSIL.